Sequencing of this TCR beta chain was carried out in a study of shared clonotypes between healthy human individuals. The sequencing of unsorted PBMC DNA took place on ten immunoSEQ deep assay plates. The protocol was immunoSEQ multiplex PCR, while the TCRdb copy is restricted to in-frame clones and leaves out a portion. Of about 480,000 clones listed, roughly 85% were seen once; the top ten hold roughly an eighth. The ends were cut back, 7 bases at V and 4 bases at J, with 11 bases in the middle. The CDR3 length is 13 residues. Germline V gene lookup returns CDR1 LNHDA and CDR2 SQIVND (reference sequence). Only a few counts were recorded for this clone. The antigen remains unidentified. Study-wide findings and caveats: Few donors limited the genetic and exposure-history diversity represented.

This sequence originates from a woman between 40 and 55 years old in good health. Some clones in this sample may be carry-over from other donors' samples. The material sequenced was PBMCs. The chain couples TRBV19 to TRBJ1-5; D is ambiguous. In nucleotides, the CDR3 is TGTGCCAGTAAGAGGACCACTAATCAGCCCCAGCATTTT. Amino acids: CASKRTTNQPQHF.